One T cell receptor (beta chain) is described in this entry. Original data processing: By means of reference gene primer amplification, nucleated cell counts were estimated. Assay: immunoSEQ multiplex PCR; the TCRdb copy retains only in-frame clones and omits some. The D gene and trimming were derived from the DNA, and the V and J assignments and clone size from that table. The repertoire includes over 250,000 clones, approximately 85% of them detected once, and 11% sits in the top ten. This sample is part of a study of blood T cell repertoires in COVID-19. About the research overall: Both acute and convalescent COVID-19 samples were obtained from the United States, Italy and Spain. T cells, B-cell-depleted T cells, or PBMCs supplied cDNA or gDNA.

Germline CDR1 reads SGHDT; CDR2 reads YYEEEE. CDR3 length: 16 residues. V lost 1 base and J lost 1, with 12 bases in between. The sample taken for sequencing was peripheral blood. The genes are TRBV5-6 and TRBJ1-5, with unresolved D. This sequence was found in a woman aged 70-85 years with acute or convalescent COVID-19. CDR3 nucleotide sequence: TGTGCCAGCAGCTTGTCCCGAGACAAGAGCAATCAGCCCCAGCATTTT. Translated, it gives CASSLSRDKSNQPQHF.